This TCR beta chain was captured by sequencing in a study of blood T cell repertoires in COVID-19. Overall study context: Sites in the United States, Italy and Spain provided acute and convalescent COVID-19 samples.

This CDR3 is 15 amino acids long. Germline trimming cut 3 bases from V and 5 bases from J; bases unmatched to any gene: 10. CDR1 is MGHRA, CDR2 YSYEKL, per germline. Per the original methods: By means of reference gene primer amplification, nucleated cell counts were estimated. The protocol was immunoSEQ multiplex PCR, while the TCRdb copy is restricted to in-frame clones and leaves out a portion. V and J calls and clone size follow that table, whereas D and trimming were derived from the DNA. The sample includes about 140,000 clones, approximately 83% seen only once; the top ten take around 8%. This TCR derives from a human donor in a cohort sampled during active COVID-19. The chain has TRBV4-1 and TRBJ2-7; 7 bases match TRBD1. The sequenced sample consisted of peripheral blood. The CDR3: CASSHKTGSTDEQYF. CDR3 nucleotides: TGCGCCAGCAGCCATAAGACAGGGAGCACCGACGAGCAGTACTTC.